This paragraph covers one T cell receptor (beta chain) sequence. The antigen is not known. The data are from a study of radiotherapy plus CTLA-4 blockade in lung cancer. About the study: There were objective responses in 15% to 20% of patients, and over 25% had disease control.

Germline values: CDR1 MNHEY, CDR2 SVGAGI. The CDR3 has 15 residues. The V segment lost 5 bases and the J segment 1 base; nucleotides outside the gene matches: 4. The study, taken as a whole, reports: Blood-borne expansion of tumor-derived TCR clones followed radiotherapy plus ipilimumab.

Libraries were prepared by immunoSEQ multiplex PCR; TCRdb keeps only in-frame clonotypes and omits some of them. Among about 47,000 clones listed, approximately 76% were seen once. CTLA-4 blockade with ipilimumab, together with focal radiation, was given to patients with chemo-refractory metastatic non-small-cell lung cancer. The sample was peripheral blood, taken from a patient treated with radiotherapy plus ipilimumab. The TCR comes from a human donor with non-small cell lung cancer who had stable disease on radiotherapy plus ipilimumab. The chain combines TRBV6-5 with TRBJ1-5, with 8 bases aligning to TRBD1. The CDR3 coding sequence is TGTGCCAGCAGTCCGTGGACAGGGAGCAATCAGCCCCAGCATTTT. Translated: CASSPWTGSNQPQHF.